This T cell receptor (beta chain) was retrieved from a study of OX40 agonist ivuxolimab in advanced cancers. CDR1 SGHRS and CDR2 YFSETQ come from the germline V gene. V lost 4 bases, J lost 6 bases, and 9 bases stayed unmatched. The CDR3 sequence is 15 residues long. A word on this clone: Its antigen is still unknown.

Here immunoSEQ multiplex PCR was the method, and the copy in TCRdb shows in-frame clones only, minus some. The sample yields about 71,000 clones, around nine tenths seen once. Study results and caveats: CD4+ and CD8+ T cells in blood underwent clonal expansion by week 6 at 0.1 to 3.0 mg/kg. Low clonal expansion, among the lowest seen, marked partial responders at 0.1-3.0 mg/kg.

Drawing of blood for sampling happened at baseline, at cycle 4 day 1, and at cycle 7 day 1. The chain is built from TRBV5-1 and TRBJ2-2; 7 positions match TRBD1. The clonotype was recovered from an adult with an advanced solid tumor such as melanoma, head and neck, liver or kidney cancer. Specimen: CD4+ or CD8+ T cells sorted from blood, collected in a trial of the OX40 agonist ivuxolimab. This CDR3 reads CASSPIIGGSGELFF. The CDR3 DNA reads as TGCGCCAGCAGCCCCATTATAGGGGGCTCCGGGGAGCTGTTTTTT.